This TCR beta chain originates from a study of STAT5B mutations in CD4+ large granular lymphocyte leukemia. Broader study findings: TRBV06-family usage was enriched in top patient clones (8/27) versus controls (2/35).

Trimming cost V 3 bases and J 12 bases, with 20 bases left between them. There are 14 residues in the CDR3. With respect to this clone: Its antigen is not identified.

The authors' processing: Productive clonotypes were detectable down to 2.59 x 10-5 frequency. Data came from immunoSEQ multiplex PCR; TCRdb stores just in-frame clones and leaves some out. V and J calls and clone size are given by that table; D and trimming were obtained from the DNA. The table records roughly 36,000 clones, 88% of them present only once. This receptor was taken from a human donor in good health. Sequenced sample: CD4+ T cells from blood buffy coats. The chain joins TRBV23-1 to TRBJ1-2; no clear D gene. TRBV23-1 is marked as an open reading frame, function uncertain. The CDR3: CASSHPVTGRLNTF. The CDR3, as DNA: TGCGCCAGCAGTCATCCCGTTACCGGCAGGCTGAACACCTTC.